This TCR beta chain was recovered during a study of human T cells and chemical hapten exposure (dated by TCRdb to about 2021). Looking at the study overall: For sensitization, 2% DPC in acetone was applied to a roughly 2 cm by roughly 2 cm area of upper inner arm skin. Throughout the study period of roughly 24 weeks, patients also received therapeutic DPC doses to the scalp every week. Patch testing was done on the upper back using Finn chambers containing 0.01% DPC, and results were scored after 6 days according to International Contact Dermatitis Research Group standards. The mostly female patient cohort included alopecia areata with under or over 50% scalp involvement, alopecia totalis and alopecia universalis. The libraries were sequenced as a pool, and the TCR yield per sample differed mostly because of small variations in library volumes within the pool. The study tracked peripheral blood TCR repertoire changes in vivo during primary and secondary sensitization to the hapten diphenylcyclopropenone (DPC) in alopecia patients. Blood samples were taken from patients before sensitization (week 0) and then at 2, 6 and about 24 weeks after DPC sensitization. About 30 alopecia patients provided blood for TCR sequencing at one to four time points (pre-sensitization, 2, 6 and 24 weeks).

This clonotype showed up many times. Its antigen remains undetermined. No quality values exist for individual bases; no much larger clone is one base distant. The time point label of this sample denotes: pre-sensitization, week 0. Explained via the paper, the treatment or condition label denotes: therapeutic diphenylcyclopropenone sensitization with weekly scalp DPC. At each patch-test visit, blood was drawn before the patch test was applied. Eligible patients were aged 18 to 70, diagnosed with alopecia, deemed suitable for DPC therapy, and excluded if pregnant. Unfractionated whole blood was collected in Tempus Blood RNA tubes, and total RNA was extracted from that blood. Receptor libraries were prepared by RACE. Sequencer: NextSeq 500. During library preparation, unique molecular identifiers were attached to individual cDNA molecules so that TCRs could be counted in a quantitative, reproducible way. Each blood RNA sample was used to sequence both TCR alpha and TCR beta chains. On the authors' methods: Samples had a median of 95,638 TCRs, with a range from 23,224 to 690,600. V, J and CDR3 annotation of the TCR reads was carried out using the Decombinator software suite. For the PS versus PT1 abundance plots, all samples were subsampled to the same number of TCRs (28,000). TCRs were defined as expanded if absent before sensitization and observed at least eight times at the 2-week time point. TCRdb reanalyzed the raw reads on its own, using fastp at Q25 for trimming and MiXCR for clone calling, and kept in-frame beta chains. Rows matching on CDR3 protein sequence are summarized as one entry with the most common DNA and genes. The V and J calls reflect TCRdb's pipeline rather than the authors' work. In this sample the table shows 62,000 or so distinct CDR3 sequences, approximately 11% of which occur a single time. The ten biggest clones cover 5% to 5.5% of the sample.

The germline V gene encodes CDR1 SGHRS and CDR2 YFSETQ. Inclusive of the bounding cysteine and phenylalanine, the CDR3 is 15 residues long. The kept DNA is CDR3 alone, 45 bases in frame from the first base. Trimmed from V: 5 bases; trimmed from J: 7 bases; junction bases lacking a gene match: 15. Findings and caveats that apply to the study as a whole: Because all patients had alopecia, a presumed autoimmune disease, the immune response of the patients might differ from that of healthy individuals. After repeated subsampling, changes were observed in the strength of the expansion versus patch-test correlation and in the threshold at which the correlation became significant. Significantly more large CDR3 similarity clusters were formed by expanded TCRs than by pre-sensitization or healthy control sets, consistent with antigen-driven responses. DPC sensitization did not change how many TCRs were above 1 in 1000 frequency, and no evidence was found of alterations in global repertoire structure. The number of PT1 expanded TCRs positively correlated with patch test score, significant at thresholds 8, 16 and 32 but not 4.

The sample was whole blood, taken in connection with sensitization to the hapten diphenylcyclopropenone (DPC). The V gene is TRBV5-1 and the J gene is TRBJ2-7, with 7 bases aligning to TRBD1. This receptor was obtained from a woman in her fifties or sixties with alopecia areata. Some clones in this sample may be carry-over from other donors' samples. CDR3 loop: CASRLRTGQTGEQYF. Here is the DNA: TGCGCCAGCAGACTTCGGACAGGCCAAACAGGGGAGCAGTACTTC.